The 10 T cell receptor beta chains presented below share a single source sample, sequenced in a study of PD-1 blockade in classical Hodgkin lymphoma. The table came from immunoSEQ multiplex PCR; TCRdb's copy has only in-frame clones and leaves some out. There are some 17,000 clones in the sample; 82% occur only once, and 25% to 35% lies in the top ten. No patient escaped relapse after autologous stem cell transplantation, and brentuximab vedotin exposure varied. The sequences come from peripheral blood mononuclear cells (PBMCs), collected before the second cycle of nivolumab. These receptor sequences come from a human donor with classical Hodgkin lymphoma.

The rearrangement joins TRBV6-1 to TRBJ2-7, with D maybe TRBD1 (6 bases). V was pared by 4 bases and J by 5 bases, with 21 bases between. The V gene's germline CDR1 is MNHNS and CDR2 SASEGT. There are 16 residues in the CDR3. CDR3 in amino acids: CASSGRSTGFGNEQYF. CDR3 bases: TGTGCCAGCAGTGGCCGATCGACAGGATTTGGCAACGAGCAGTACTTC.

V and J are TRBV7-8 and TRBJ2-7, with D possibly TRBD2 on 6 matching bases. Trimming removed 7 bases at V and 2 bases at J, with 15 bases between. CDR3 length: 14 amino acids. CDR1 and CDR2 (germline): SGHVS, FQNEAQ. For the CDR3, the DNA is TGTGCCAGCACCCGACTAGACAGAACCTACGAGCAGTACTTC. It translates to CASTRLDRTYEQYF.

The gene calls are TRBV5-4 and TRBJ2-1; TRBD2 is a possible D gene (5 bases). CDR1 is SGHNT, CDR2 YYREEE, per germline (reference sequence). V was pared by 7 bases and J by 7 bases, with 30 bases between. The CDR3 has 18 residues. CDR3 protein: CASHNPRTSELVLNEQFF. Written as DNA, the CDR3 is TGTGCCAGCCATAACCCAAGGACCAGCGAACTAGTTCTGAATGAGCAGTTCTTC.

This chain connects TRBV27 to TRBJ1-2; D uncertain. This CDR3 is 14 amino acids long. Trimming left V 2 bases short and J 5 bases short, with 12 bases between. Germline CDR1 MNHEY, CDR2 SMNVEV (reference sequence). CDR3 sequence: CASSLALTSYGYTF. For the CDR3, the DNA is TGTGCCAGCAGTTTAGCCCTAACCAGTTATGGCTACACCTTC.

This clone turned up a few times. The chain employs TRBV6-4 and TRBJ2-3; a weak D match, TRBD2 (6 bases). V lost 4 bases and J lost 0, with 8 bases in between. The CDR3 covers 14 residues. CDR1 and CDR2 from the germline V gene are MRHNA and SNTAGT. The DNA for the CDR3 is TGTGCCAGCAGTGTAGCGGACAGCACAGATACGCAGTATTTT. Its translation: CASSVADSTDTQYF.

This clone was found a few times. The V call is TRBV29-1, the J call TRBJ1-2; D unresolved. V dropped 1 base and J dropped 3 bases, with 3 bases sitting between them. This CDR3 is 11 amino acids long. CDR1 SQVTM and CDR2 ANQGSEA come from the germline V gene. This CDR3 is CSVEGDYGYTF. CDR3 nucleotides: TGCAGCGTTGAAGGTGACTATGGCTACACCTTC.

CDR3 sequence: CASSLSSVYSYEQYF. The CDR3 DNA follows: TGTGCCAGCAGTTTATCCTCAGTATACTCCTACGAGCAGTACTTC. This sequence joins TRBV27 and TRBJ2-7; D gene ambiguous. Germline V gene data show CDR1 as MNHEY and CDR2 as SMNVEV (reference sequence). The CDR3 loop spans 15 amino acids. Between the trimmed V and J ends, which lost 0 bases and 0 bases, there was a span of 9 bases.

CDR3 DNA: TGTGCCACCCAGACAGGAGGTTATGGCTACACCTTC. Translated: CATQTGGYGYTF. The V and J genes are TRBV6-6 and TRBJ1-2; possible D gene TRBD1, 6 bases. This CDR3 region has 12 residues. The V end was cut by 10 bases, the J end by 5 bases, with 14 bases between. Germline V lookup: CDR1 MNHNY, CDR2 SVGAGI (reference sequence).

The V gene is TRBV6-6, the J gene TRBJ2-3; D call uncertain. Germline loops: CDR1 MNHNY, CDR2 SVGAGI (reference sequence). With 8 bases removed from V and 2 bases from J, the gap between germline ends came to 8 bases. The CDR3 is made up of 12 amino acids. The CDR3 sequence is CASLSPTDTQYF. CDR3 in DNA: TGTGCCAGCTTAAGCCCCACAGATACGCAGTATTTT.

This rearrangement joins TRBV10-3 to TRBJ1-5, with D unclear. The V gene lost 7 bases and the J gene lost 7 bases, with 17 bases spanning the gap. This CDR3 is 14 amino acids long. Per the germline V gene, CDR1 is ENHRY and CDR2 is SYGVKD. The CDR3 DNA reads TGTGCCATCAACGGTAATCCGGGGATCCAGCCCCAGCATTTT. It codes for CAINGNPGIQPQHF.